Below, 5 T cell receptor beta chains from the same sample are listed, as sequenced in a study of T cells in Graves' hyperthyroidism and ophthalmopathy (dated by TCRdb to about 2019). Libraries were prepared through multiplex PCR. Instrument on record: Illumina HiSeq 2000. The TCR beta CDR3 regions were amplified from RNA transcripts. The TCR CDR3 was subjected to a first round of RT-PCR using the HTBI primer set and the Qiagen OneStep RT-PCR kit. TCRdb trimmed public reads at Q25 via fastp, called clones via MiXCR and kept in-frame beta chains. One record per CDR3 amino acid sequence lists the most common genes and DNA. A total of under 500,000 distinct CDR3 sequences appear in this sample, over 12% of them only once. The ten largest clones represent 25% to 30% of the sample. The sample consisted of blood. The source of these receptors is a man between 50 and 59 years old with Graves' ophthalmopathy.

This clonotype was observed at least ten times. The J gene is TRBJ1-3, the V gene TRBV18; no reliable D call. CDR3 size: 15 residues. The V end was cut by 6 bases, the J end by 2 bases, with 14 bases between. Germline V lookup: CDR1 KGHSH, CDR2 LQKENI. CDR3 amino acids: CASSPMDGPGNTIYF. The CDR3 nucleotides are TGTGCCAGCTCCCCCATGGACGGACCTGGAAACACCATATATTTT.

The rearrangement uses TRBV19 and TRBJ2-3, with 13 bases identical to TRBD2. Germline V gene sequence: CDR1 LNHDA, CDR2 SQIVND (reference sequence). Unmatched junction bases numbered 5, after V lost 3 bases and J lost 5 bases. The CDR3 totals 16 residues. The chain's CDR3 is CASSIGGLAGVDTQYF. DNA for the CDR3: TGTGCCAGTAGTATTGGAGGACTAGCGGGAGTAGATACGCAGTATTTT. Combining the CDR3 with reference TRBV19 and TRBJ2-3 gives the whole variable domain DGGITQSPKYLFRKEGQNVTLSCEQNLNHDAMYWYRQDPGQGLRLIYYSQIVNDFQKGDIAEGYSVSREKKESFPLTVTSAQKNPTAFYLCASSIGGLAGVDTQYFGPGTRLTVL.

The table lists this clonotype with a few counts. A much more abundant neighbour one base away suggests this may be a read error. The chain recombines TRBV2 with TRBJ2-2, with a possible D match to TRBD1 (7 bases). From germline, CDR1 is SNHLY and CDR2 FYNNEI. The CDR3 extends over 15 amino acids. CDR3 nucleotides: TGTGTCAGCAGGGGGATTAGCGGATACACCGGGGAGCTGTTTTTT. This codes for CVSRGISGYTGELFF.

This rearrangement joins TRBV20-1 to TRBJ2-5; possibly TRBD1 or TRBD2 for D (5 bases each). The CDR3 covers 13 residues. Germline lookup yields CDR1 DFQATT and CDR2 SNEGSKA (reference sequence). The V end lost 8 bases, the J end lost 2 bases, and 15 bases lay between the germline ends. As DNA, the CDR3 is TGCAGTACGTCCCGGGACGGGCAAGAGACCCAGTACTTC. Translated, it gives CSTSRDGQETQYF.

This clonotype was seen many times. The chain links TRBV13 to TRBJ2-1; 10 positions match TRBD2. The ends lost 1 base at V and 7 bases at J; junction bases unmatched: 10. Germline V gives CDR1 PRHDT, CDR2 FYEKMQ (reference sequence). The CDR3 runs 17 residues. The CDR3, as DNA: TGTGCCAGCAGCTTAGCCCACCTAGCGGGAGTTTTTAATGAGCAGTTCTTC. Its protein is CASSLAHLAGVFNEQFF.